This T cell receptor beta chain stems from a study of beta chain features in type 1 diabetes. For the study at large: Regarding age, gender and cell yields, patients proved similar to healthy donors. General study results and limits: In these data, an HLA type influence on TCRB rearrangement remained unresolved.

Via the markers CD45RO/CCR7/CD25/CD127/CD95/CD27, stem cell-like memory, regulatory, central memory and naive CD4+ cells were sorted. To note about this clone: As yet, its antigen is unknown.

As every portion of the isolated RNA was reverse transcribed, the sequencing read expressed TCRB transcripts. The repertoire was sequenced with immunoSEQ multiplex PCR; TCRdb's copy has only in-frame clones and lacks some. This table has over 700,000 clones, 15% to 20% appearing once. The CDR3 covers 14 residues. Between the trimmed V and J ends, which lost 6 bases and 7 bases, there was a span of 15 bases. Germline assignment: CDR1 MNHEY and CDR2 SVGAGI. The rearrangement joins TRBV6-5 to TRBJ1-4; D is perhaps TRBD1 (5 bases). This receptor was identified in a woman aged 18-29 years in good health. Material for sequencing was naive CD4+ T cells from blood. CDR3 sequence reads: CASRRGLSAEKLFF. In DNA form, the CDR3 reads TGTGCCAGCAGGAGGGGACTTTCGGCTGAAAAACTGTTTTTT.